Each of the 24 T cell receptor beta chains below was sequenced from the same sample in a study of vaccination and CD4 T cells after COVID-19. This sample's treatment: roughly nine-day PBMC culture with coronavirus spike peptide pools or control peptides (ViraFEST assay). No antigen has been assigned to these receptors. Sequenced with the Oncomine TCR Beta short-read assay was DNA taken from cultured CD4+ T cells. TCRdb used MiXCR to reprocess the PCR reads, holding one entry per CDR3 protein. The repertoire holds under 20,000 distinct CDR3 sequences, 44% seen once, with about 4% in the top ten. Sequencing was performed on CD4+ T cells from blood, cultured in vitro. These receptor sequences come from a human donor who had recovered from COVID-19.

The chain combines TRBV4-3 with TRBJ1-1; tentatively, D is TRBD1 (5 bases). Germline CDR1 and CDR2: LGHNA and YSLEER. CDR3 size: 15 residues. The V end was cut by 1 base, the J end by 7 bases, with 16 bases between. The CDR3 here is CASSQGVRDKGEAFF. Here the CDR3 DNA reads TGCGCCAGCAGCCAAGGGGTCAGGGATAAAGGTGAAGCTTTCTTT.

The table lists this clonotype with a count of one. V is TRBV3-1 and J is TRBJ2-7, with TRBD2 matching over 10 bases. The CDR3 length is 14 residues. Trimming at V came to 7 bases and at J to 5 bases, leaving 8 bases not matched to a gene. Germline assignment: CDR1 LGHDT and CDR2 YNNKEL (reference sequence). CDR3 protein: CASKRAGGRDEQYF. The CDR3 DNA reads TGTGCCAGCAAGAGAGCGGGAGGGAGGGACGAGCAGTACTTC.

This chain connects TRBV24-1 to TRBJ1-1, with no clear D. Germline V gene lookup returns CDR1 KGHDR and CDR2 SFDVKD. The V end was cut by 3 bases, the J end by 1 base, with 8 bases between. The CDR3 is made up of 14 amino acids. As DNA, the CDR3 is TGTGCCACCAGTGATCCTACCGCGAACACTGAAGCTTTCTTT. It translates to CATSDPTANTEAFF.

J is TRBJ2-6 and V is TRBV7-2; 9 bases fit TRBD2. The CDR3 covers 17 residues. Germline V gives CDR1 SGHTA, CDR2 FQGNSA. After removal of 5 bases from V and 3 bases from J, the junction contained 8 bases not matched to a gene. CDR3 region: CASSRAGGGHGANVLTF. CDR3 DNA: TGTGCCAGCAGCAGGGCGGGAGGGGGTCATGGGGCCAACGTCCTGACTTTC.

The V and J genes are TRBV6-1 and TRBJ2-1; D is uncertain. This CDR3 is built from 12 residues. CDR1 and CDR2 (germline): MNHNS, SASEGT. V was trimmed by 5 bases and J by 4 bases, leaving 6 bases between them. CDR3 region: CASSRRYNEQFF. The DNA for the CDR3 is TGTGCCAGCAGTCGACGGTACAATGAGCAGTTCTTC.

For the CDR3, the DNA is TGTGCCAGCAGTTTAAGGACAGGGCGAGAGAATGGCTACACCTTC. Its translation is CASSLRTGRENGYTF. J is TRBJ1-2 and V is TRBV12-3 or TRBV12-4, with 8 bases lining up with TRBD1. CDR3 size: 15 residues. V trimming: 2 bases; J trimming: 6 bases; junction bases outside the gene matches: 8.

This clonotype was seen more than once but under ten times. The chain recombines TRBV5-8 with TRBJ2-7; no clear D gene. The CDR3 has 13 residues. Per germline, CDR1 SGHTS and CDR2 YDEGEE. V lost 0 bases and J 2 bases, leaving 6 bases between the germline ends. This CDR3 is CASSLDQTYEQYF. For the CDR3, the DNA is TGTGCCAGCAGCTTGGATCAGACCTACGAGCAGTACTTC.

The CDR3 DNA reads TGCGCCAGCAGCCAAGCCCCCTTGAACACTGAAGCTTTCTTT. Translation: CASSQAPLNTEAFF. The chain is built from TRBV4-1 and TRBJ1-1; D unclear. The V end was cut by 1 base, the J end by 0 bases, with 6 bases between. The CDR3 is 14 residues long. CDR1 MGHRA and CDR2 YSYEKL come from the germline V gene.

This chain links TRBV6-1 with TRBJ2-7; 14 nucleotides line up with TRBD2. Trimming at V came to 6 bases and at J to 5 bases, leaving 6 bases not matched to a gene. The CDR3 covers 15 residues. Germline loops: CDR1 MNHNS, CDR2 SASEGT. CDR3 sequence: CASRGTSGSPHEQYF. As DNA, the CDR3 is TGTGCCAGCAGGGGGACTAGCGGGAGTCCCCACGAGCAGTACTTC.

The sample holds a few counts of this clonotype. The chain recombines TRBV20-1 with TRBJ2-5; D unresolved. The CDR3 totals 11 residues. The germline V and J ends were trimmed by 3 bases and 3 bases, with 5 bases remaining between them. Germline CDR1 DFQATT, CDR2 SNEGSKA (reference sequence). CDR3 amino acids: CSASTEETQYF. In DNA, the CDR3 is TGCAGTGCTAGTACGGAAGAGACCCAGTACTTC.

This clonotype was detected only a few times. This rearrangement joins TRBV6-1 to TRBJ1-1; 9 bases are a match to TRBD1. Germline CDR1 and CDR2: MNHNS and SASEGT. The CDR3 extends over 15 amino acids. Trimming cost V 6 bases and J 4 bases; bases outside gene matches: 9. The CDR3 protein is CASSPRVTGGTEAFF. CDR3 bases: TGTGCCAGCAGCCCAAGGGTGACAGGGGGCACTGAAGCTTTCTTT.

This CDR3 reads CASSFRWATGELFF. CDR3 in DNA: TGTGCCAGCAGCTTTCGTTGGGCCACCGGGGAGCTGTTTTTT. V and J are TRBV5-6 and TRBJ2-2, with D uncertain. V dropped 2 bases and J dropped 4 bases, with 9 bases sitting between them. The CDR3 sequence is 14 residues long. Germline V lookup: CDR1 SGHDT, CDR2 YYEEEE.

This rearrangement joins TRBV19 to TRBJ2-7; TRBD1 is a possible D gene (6 bases). CDR3 length equals 13 residues. Trimming cost V 11 bases and J 4 bases, with 18 bases left between them. Looked up from germline, CDR1 is LNHDA and CDR2 is SQIVND (reference sequence). The CDR3 DNA reads as TGTGCCTCAGGACAGCCCGGGCCGTACGAGCAGTACTTC. This gives the protein CASGQPGPYEQYF.

This clonotype has more than one count but fewer than ten. The chain couples TRBV7-2 to TRBJ2-1; 10 bases map to TRBD2. Germline CDR1 is SGHTA and CDR2 is FQGNSA. V was pared by 4 bases and J by 6 bases, with 9 bases of the junction left unmatched. There are 16 residues in the CDR3. As DNA, the CDR3 is TGTGCCAGCAGCTCCACCGGGACTAGCGTATTCAATGAGCAGTTCTTC. The encoded protein is CASSSTGTSVFNEQFF.

The chain employs TRBV19 and TRBJ1-1; D is undetermined. V lost 9 bases and J lost 0, with 20 bases in between. There are 16 residues in the CDR3. CDR1 is LNHDA, CDR2 SQIVND, per germline (reference sequence). DNA for the CDR3: TGTGCCAGCAGGTCCCCCCCCGGCATAATGAACACTGAAGCTTTCTTT. Translating it yields CASRSPPGIMNTEAFF.

A few counts support this clonotype. The rearrangement links TRBV7-7 to TRBJ2-5; D is unclear. Trimming removed 5 bases at V and 3 bases at J, with 10 bases between. The germline CDR1 and CDR2 sequences are SSHAT and FNYEAQ (reference sequence). The CDR3 loop spans 13 amino acids. CDR3 nucleotides: TGTGCCAGCAGCCTGGGCCCCGAAGAGACCCAGTACTTC. As protein: CASSLGPEETQYF.

The CDR3 DNA sequence: TGTGCCAGCAGCTTGGGGGAAGAGACCCAGTACTTC. Translating gives CASSLGEETQYF. The genes are TRBV7-2 and TRBJ2-5; possibly TRBD1 or TRBD2 for D (5 bases each). Trimming removed 3 bases at V and 3 bases at J, with 5 bases between. This CDR3 has 12 amino acids. From germline, CDR1 is SGHTA and CDR2 FQGNSA.

The rearrangement joins TRBV7-3 to TRBJ2-1; TRBD2 matches at 10 bases. Germline V gene lookup returns CDR1 SGHTA and CDR2 FQGTGA. CDR3 length: 17 amino acids. The J segment lost 7 bases and the V segment lost 6 bases, leaving 15 bases of the junction unmatched. The DNA of the CDR3 is TGTGCCAGCAGTGGGGGCCTAGCGGGAGCACGTGGAAATGAGCAGTTCTTC. It yields the protein CASSGGLAGARGNEQFF.

This chain joins TRBV7-8 and TRBJ2-2; tentatively, D is TRBD2 (6 bases). Germline values: CDR1 SGHVS, CDR2 FQNEAQ. V shed 1 base and J shed 2 bases, with 11 bases lying between them. The CDR3 length is 16 residues. In DNA form, the CDR3 reads TGTGCCAGCAGCTTAGGTCCCGGACTAAACACCGGGGAGCTGTTTTTT. Translation gives CASSLGPGLNTGELFF.

The chain joins TRBV5-1 to TRBJ1-1, with D uncertain. The V gene lost 7 bases and the J gene lost 1 base, with 17 bases spanning the gap. Germline V gene sequence: CDR1 SGHRS, CDR2 YFSETQ. The CDR3 has 15 amino acids. This CDR3 is CASAQDRPTNTEAFF. Written as DNA, the CDR3 is TGCGCCAGCGCGCAGGACCGACCGACGAACACTGAAGCTTTCTTT. Drawing the rest from reference TRBV5-1 and TRBJ1-1, the complete variable domain is KAGVTQTPRYLIKTRGQQVTLSCSPISGHRSVSWYQQTPGQGLQFLFEYFSETQRNKGNFPGRFSGRQFSNSRSEMNVSTLELGDSALYLCASAQDRPTNTEAFFGQGTRLTVV.

This clonotype was counted a few times. This chain joins TRBV20-1 and TRBJ1-2; tentative D call: TRBD1 (6 bases). The V and J ends lost 3 bases and 2 bases respectively, with 16 bases between them. Per the germline V gene, CDR1 is DFQATT and CDR2 is SNEGSKA (reference sequence). This CDR3 comprises 15 residues. CDR3 in amino acids: CSARDRGGRNYGYTF. The CDR3, as DNA: TGCAGTGCTAGGGATCGGGGGGGCCGGAACTATGGCTACACCTTC.

The chain couples TRBV19 to TRBJ1-2, with unresolved D. Germline values: CDR1 LNHDA, CDR2 SQIVND (reference sequence). The CDR3 spans 12 residues. Trimming removed 4 bases at V and 7 bases at J, with 10 bases between. The chain's CDR3 is CASSNSVSGYTF. CDR3 DNA: TGTGCCAGTAGTAATTCGGTATCTGGCTACACCTTC. Drawing the rest from reference TRBV19 and TRBJ1-2, the complete variable domain is DGGITQSPKYLFRKEGQNVTLSCEQNLNHDAMYWYRQDPGQGLRLIYYSQIVNDFQKGDIAEGYSVSREKKESFPLTVTSAQKNPTAFYLCASSNSVSGYTFGSGTRLTVV.

The chain recombines TRBV7-2 with TRBJ1-4, with D possibly matching TRBD1 (5 bases). The CDR3 length is 15 residues. V lost 3 bases and J 4 bases, leaving 12 bases between the germline ends. Germline-derived CDR1 and CDR2 are SGHTA and FQGNSA. CDR3 DNA: TGTGCCAGCAGCTTGCATGGGGGGGTTAATGAAAAACTGTTTTTT. The encoded protein is CASSLHGGVNEKLFF.

The rearrangement uses TRBV20-1 and TRBJ1-6; D not certain. The CDR3 contains 17 residues. V was pared by 2 bases and J by 0 bases, with 14 bases between. The germline gives CDR1 DFQATT, CDR2 SNEGSKA (reference sequence). CDR3 sequence reads: CSARPSIASSYNSPLHF. CDR3 bases: TGCAGTGCTAGACCATCGATTGCCAGCTCCTATAATTCACCCCTCCACTTT.